One and the same sample provided the 8 T cell receptor beta chains below, sequenced in a study of post-analysis software for immune sequencing data. Unique molecular identifiers had been added to the TCR beta cDNA libraries. TCRdb fed the PCR reads into MiXCR, producing one record per CDR3 protein. The sample lists about 200,000 distinct CDR3 sequences; 29% were seen once. Study-wide points: Patients showed TRBV5-6, TRBV5-1 and TRBV20-1 among roughly 5 TRBV segments more frequent than in controls.

Antigens for these TCRs are unknown. The sample consisted of blood. Receptor source: a girl aged 2-17 years with multiple sclerosis.

For this clonotype: This may stem from a read error, because a much larger clone lies one nucleotide away. The V gene is TRBV5-5, the J gene TRBJ2-1, with 8 bases aligning to TRBD1. There are 14 residues in the CDR3. V dropped 1 base and J dropped 13; count of bases not matched to a gene: 10. The germline gives CDR1 SGHKS, CDR2 YYEKEE (reference sequence). The CDR3 is CASSLTGGRQTQFF. As DNA, the CDR3 is TGTGCCAGCAGCTTGACAGGGGGAAGACAGACCCAGTTCTTC.

The chain employs TRBV5-1 and TRBJ1-2, with 7 bases fitting TRBD1. Germline trimming cut 6 bases from V and 2 bases from J; bases unmatched to any gene: 10. CDR3 length: 15 residues. Germline lookup yields CDR1 SGHRS and CDR2 YFSETQ. CDR3 coding DNA: TGCGCCAGCACGGGGCAGGGGGGTTTCAACTATGGCTACACCTTC. This gives the protein CASTGQGGFNYGYTF.

This clonotype has only a few counts. The chain couples TRBV18 to TRBJ2-1, with 9 bases fitting TRBD2. Germline-derived CDR1 and CDR2 are KGHSH and LQKENI. This CDR3 is 17 amino acids long. V was pared by 3 bases and J by 0 bases, with 6 bases of the junction left unmatched. The CDR3 protein is CASSPVSGGISYNEQFF. The CDR3 coding sequence is TGTGCCAGCTCACCCGTGAGCGGGGGGATCTCCTACAATGAGCAGTTCTTC.

This clonotype was seen only a few times. This chain links TRBV3-1 with TRBJ1-1; D remains unclear. Germline lookup yields CDR1 LGHDT and CDR2 YNNKEL (reference sequence). Trimming stripped 4 bases from V and 8 bases from J, with 8 bases between. The CDR3 totals 11 residues. CDR3: CASSRQAEAFF. The CDR3 DNA follows: TGTGCCAGCAGCCGCCAGGCGGAAGCTTTCTTT.

This clonotype has only a few counts. At one of its ends the junction is not consistent with the germline gene, which may arise from a read error. The chain carries TRBV7-6 and TRBJ2-7; D call uncertain. Germline V gives CDR1 SGHVS, CDR2 FNYEAQ. The CDR3 is made up of 14 amino acids. This CDR3 is CASSPTPEAYGQYF. CDR3 sequence (DNA): TGTGCCAGCAGCCCTACACCTGAGGCCTACGGGCAGTACTTC.

To note about this clonotype: This may be a read error: a much more frequent sequence differs by one nucleotide. The V and J genes are TRBV27 and TRBJ2-1, with TRBD2 identical over 12 bases. Germline V gene data show CDR1 as MNHEY and CDR2 as SMNVEV (reference sequence). This CDR3 contains 16 residues. CDR3 nucleotide sequence: TGTGGCAGCAGTTTATATTCCGGACTAGCGGGGTATGAGCAGTTCTTC. Protein: CGSSLYSGLAGYEQFF.

In its sample, this clonotype was seen a few times. The rearrangement uses TRBV10-3 and TRBJ2-1; 7 positions agree with TRBD2. Near its end, the DNA agrees better with TRBJ2-7, so the J call may be wrong. The CDR3 covers 14 residues. Germline-derived CDR1 and CDR2 are ENHRY and SYGVKD. DNA of the CDR3: TGTGCCATCAGTGTGGGGGGGTCCTACAATGAGCAGTACTTC. As protein: CAISVGGSYNEQYF.

This chain uses TRBV5-1 with TRBJ2-1; 8 positions match TRBD2. The ends lost 4 bases at V and 3 bases at J; junction bases unmatched: 6. Per the germline V gene, CDR1 is SGHRS and CDR2 is YFSETQ. The CDR3 runs to 15 residues. The DNA of the CDR3 is TGCGCCAGCAGCCCGGCCGGGACTAGCTACAATGAGCAGTTCTTC. Amino acids: CASSPAGTSYNEQFF.